This TCR beta chain comes out of a study of T cells after yellow fever vaccination. The overall study: SMART-Seq v4 Ultra Low Input prepared the low-cell-number fractions. Findings of the study overall: Most clones from primary vaccination were detected again post-booster (96% CD4, about 88% CD8). Although most clonotypes did not, a small share appeared in both CD4 and CD8 compartments.

The junction had 11 bases not matched to a gene; V was cut back by 8 bases and J by 4 bases. Germline-derived CDR1 and CDR2 are MNHNS and SASEGT. The CDR3 runs to 14 residues. This clonotype was recorded many times. The target antigen is unknown. By 5'RACE template switching, TCR cDNA was produced, with a universal primer site and UMIs added in the process. Via MiXCR, TCRdb re-called the 5' RACE reads, giving one row per CDR3 protein. The table records about 30,000 distinct CDR3 sequences, approximately 4.4% of them present only once. The sample was CD8+ T cells sorted from PBMCs, taken 5 days after the yellow fever booster vaccination. The TCR sequence derives from a man younger than 45 who received the YFV17D yellow fever vaccine. The J gene is TRBJ2-7, the V gene TRBV6-1, with 7 bases fitting TRBD1. As DNA, the CDR3 is TGTGCCAGCGGTCGCCAGGGACAGAGTTACGAGCAGTACTTC. Translation gives CASGRQGQSYEQYF.